The 17 T cell receptor beta chains given below trace back to one sample, sequenced in a study of post-analysis software for immune sequencing data. These receptors have no known antigen. General study findings and limits: TRBV5-6, TRBV5-1 and TRBV20-1 were among several TRBV segments more frequent in patients than controls.

Unique molecular identifiers had been added to the TCR beta cDNA libraries. TCRdb fed the PCR reads into MiXCR, producing one record per CDR3 protein. The sample yields a few hundred thousand distinct CDR3 sequences, roughly 34% seen once. Sequenced input: blood. The receptors come from a girl between 2 and 17 years old with multiple sclerosis.

This clonotype turned up a few times. This chain connects TRBV10-3 to TRBJ1-5, with D perhaps matching TRBD1 (5 bases). Germline V gene sequence: CDR1 ENHRY, CDR2 SYGVKD. This CDR3 region has 13 residues. The V gene lost 5 bases and the J gene lost 4 bases, with 9 bases spanning the gap. The chain's CDR3 is CAISTTENQPQHF. Here the CDR3 DNA reads TGTGCCATCAGTACGACAGAGAATCAGCCCCAGCATTTT.

The rearrangement uses TRBV6-6 and TRBJ2-7; a weak D match, TRBD2 (5 bases). Trimming stripped 2 bases from V and 1 base from J, with 12 bases between. From germline, CDR1 is MNHNY and CDR2 SVGAGI (reference sequence). The CDR3 runs 15 residues. The CDR3 reads CASSYPGKFSYEQYF. The CDR3 DNA is TGTGCCAGCAGTTACCCGGGAAAATTTTCCTACGAGCAGTACTTC.

This rearrangement joins TRBV29-1 to TRBJ1-1, with TRBD1 identical over 8 bases. This CDR3 has 14 residues. J lost 4 bases, V lost 1 base, and 5 bases had no gene match. Per the germline V gene, CDR1 is SQVTM and CDR2 is ANQGSEA. CDR3 DNA sequence: TGCAGCGTTGAAGTCCAGGGGGCGGCCACTGAAGCTTTCTTT. Translation gives CSVEVQGAATEAFF.

V usage is TRBV5-1 and J usage is TRBJ1-2, with D perhaps TRBD1 (5 bases). CDR1 is SGHRS and CDR2 is YFSETQ in the germline V gene. V lost 0 bases and J 3 bases, leaving 12 bases between the germline ends. The CDR3 length is 15 residues. CDR3 DNA sequence: TGCGCCAGCAGCTTGGCCCCGGCCAGGGACTATGGCTACACCTTC. Encoded protein: CASSLAPARDYGYTF.

This chain uses TRBV25-1 with TRBJ2-1; no reliable D call. This CDR3 is built from 10 residues. Germline CDR1 and CDR2: MGHDK and SYGVNS. Trimming took off 6 bases at V and 8 bases at J, with 5 bases between the two ends. The CDR3 loop is CASREHEQFF. In DNA, the CDR3 is TGTGCCAGCAGGGAGCATGAGCAGTTCTTC.

This clonotype was seen a handful of times. This sequence joins TRBV9 and TRBJ1-2, with 9 bases aligning to TRBD1. CDR1 is SGDLS and CDR2 is YYNGEE in the germline V gene. V shed 0 bases and J 7 bases; nucleotides not matched to a gene: 10. The CDR3 spans 16 residues. The CDR3 sequence is CASSVVSDRGYGGYTF. As DNA, the CDR3 is TGTGCCAGCAGCGTAGTATCGGACAGGGGATATGGTGGCTACACCTTC. Full variable domain (rest looked up from reference TRBV9 and TRBJ1-2): DSGVTQTPKHLITATGQRVTLRCSPRSGDLSVYWYQQSLDQGLQFLIQYYNGEERAKGNILERFSAQQFPDLHSELNLSSLELGDSALYFCASSVVSDRGYGGYTFGSGTRLTVV.

V gene TRBV4-1 combines with J gene TRBJ2-1; the match to TRBD1 covers 10 bases. Germline lookup yields CDR1 MGHRA and CDR2 YSYEKL. The CDR3 contains 19 residues. V trimming: 0 bases; J trimming: 2 bases; junction bases outside the gene matches: 10. This CDR3 reads CASSQERDRGPLTYNEQFF. CDR3 nucleotide sequence: TGCGCCAGCAGCCAAGAACGGGACAGGGGACCCCTTACCTACAATGAGCAGTTCTTC.

This clonotype was seen repeatedly, ten times or more. This rearrangement joins TRBV20-1 to TRBJ1-5; D unclear. In germline, CDR1 is DFQATT, CDR2 SNEGSKA (reference sequence). The V gene lost 3 bases and the J gene lost 2 bases, with 11 bases spanning the gap. This CDR3 comprises 14 residues. CDR3 loop: CSASLNRGNQPQHF. In DNA form, the CDR3 reads TGCAGTGCTAGCCTAAACAGAGGCAATCAGCCCCAGCATTTT.

The gene calls are TRBV7-9 and TRBJ2-7; either TRBD1 or TRBD2 may fit D (5 bases each). Trimming took off 4 bases at V and 3 bases at J, with 13 bases between the two ends. The CDR3 is 14 amino acids. CDR1 and CDR2 (germline): SEHNR, FQNEAQ (reference sequence). DNA of the CDR3: TGTGCCAGCAGCTCCGGGACCAAGAACTACGAGCAGTACTTC. Protein: CASSSGTKNYEQYF.

V gene TRBV5-1 combines with J gene TRBJ1-5; 7 bases match TRBD1. This CDR3 comprises 14 residues. V gave up 6 bases and J gave up 5 bases; unmatched junction bases: 8. Germline assignment: CDR1 SGHRS and CDR2 YFSETQ. CDR3 region: CASNTGTADQPQHF. As DNA, the CDR3 is TGCGCCAGCAACACCGGGACAGCCGATCAGCCCCAGCATTTT.

About this clonotype itself: A much larger clonotype is one base distant, so this may be a read error. The chain carries TRBV18 and TRBJ1-2, with D hard to call. The ends were cut back, 3 bases at V and 4 bases at J, with 21 bases in the middle. The CDR3 is made up of 17 amino acids. Per germline, CDR1 KGHSH and CDR2 LQKENI. Here the CDR3 DNA reads TGTGCCAGCTCACCGCCGGTGGCAGCGCGGAGTGGCTATGGCTACACCTTC. It specifies CASSPPVAARSGYGYTF.

The rearrangement joins TRBV12-3 or TRBV12-4 to TRBJ2-5; D is perhaps TRBD2 (5 bases). Between the trimmed V and J ends, which lost 3 bases and 11 bases, there was a span of 16 bases. The CDR3 is 13 residues long. DNA of the CDR3: TGTGCCAGCAGTTTTTCCGGGAAAGGAGAGCAGTACTTC. Amino acid sequence: CASSFSGKGEQYF.

This clonotype turned up a few times. This chain links TRBV6-6 with TRBJ1-1, with 7 bases lining up with TRBD1. CDR3 length: 13 residues. The ends lost 6 bases at V and 6 bases at J; junction bases unmatched: 7. Germline CDR1 reads MNHNY; CDR2 reads SVGAGI (reference sequence). DNA of the CDR3: TGTGCCAGCAGAGAGGGGGCGGTGGCTGAAGCTTTCTTT. It is translated as CASREGAVAEAFF.

Regarding this clonotype: At one end the junction does not follow the germline gene, possibly because of a read error. In nucleotides, the CDR3 is TGCAGCGGGGGTTCAGGTGGGGCCAATTCGGTCCCCTATGACTACACCTTC. Amino acids: CSGGSGGANSVPYDYTF. V is TRBV29-1 and J is TRBJ1-2, with D perhaps TRBD1 (5 bases). The CDR3 is 17 residues long. Germline lookup yields CDR1 SQVTM and CDR2 ANQGSEA.

This sequence joins TRBV20-1 and TRBJ2-1, with D possibly being TRBD2 (5 bases). Trimming removed 4 bases at V and 10 bases at J, with 17 bases between. The CDR3 has 13 amino acids. Germline CDR1 DFQATT, CDR2 SNEGSKA (reference sequence). CDR3 in amino acids: CSANDYAAGEQFF. The CDR3 nucleotides are TGCAGTGCTAACGACTACGCCGCGGGCGAGCAGTTCTTC.

This chain's CDR3 is CASTGTGSNQPQHF. Written as DNA, the CDR3 is TGTGCCAGCACCGGGACGGGGAGCAATCAGCCCCAGCATTTT. V is TRBV6-1 and J is TRBJ1-5; D is perhaps TRBD1 (5 bases). The CDR3 has 14 amino acids. V lost 7 bases, J lost 1 base, and 11 bases lay in between. CDR1 and CDR2 (germline): MNHNS, SASEGT.

This clonotype was found many times. The rearrangement joins TRBV7-2 to TRBJ2-7; 8 nucleotides match TRBD1. V was pared by 5 bases and J by 0 bases, with 12 bases of the junction left unmatched. The CDR3 is 17 residues long. Germline CDR1 SGHTA, CDR2 FQGNSA. DNA for the CDR3: TGTGCCAGCAGCCCTCGTCCGACAGGGGTTACCTCCTACGAGCAGTACTTC. This translates into CASSPRPTGVTSYEQYF. The full variable domain, its missing parts supplied by reference TRBV7-2 and TRBJ2-7, is GAGVSQSPSNKVTEKGKDVELRCDPISGHTALYWYRQSLGQGLEFLIYFQGNSAPDKSGLPSDRFSAERTGGSVSTLTIQRTQQEDSAVYLCASSPRPTGVTSYEQYFGPGTRLTVT.